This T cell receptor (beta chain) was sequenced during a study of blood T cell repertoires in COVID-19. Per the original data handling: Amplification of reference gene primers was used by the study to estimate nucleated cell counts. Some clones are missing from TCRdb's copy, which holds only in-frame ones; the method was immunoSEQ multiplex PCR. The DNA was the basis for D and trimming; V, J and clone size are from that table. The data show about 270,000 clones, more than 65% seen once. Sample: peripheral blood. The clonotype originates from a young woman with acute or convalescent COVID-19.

In DNA, the CDR3 is TGCGCCAGCAGCTTGGGCGGGAAAAGCACAGATACGCAGTATTTT. Residues: CASSLGGKSTDTQYF. The V and J genes are TRBV5-1 and TRBJ2-3; TRBD2 might be the D (6 bases). CDR1 and CDR2 from the germline V gene are SGHRS and YFSETQ. V shed 0 bases and J shed 0 bases, with 8 bases lying between them. The CDR3 is made up of 15 amino acids.